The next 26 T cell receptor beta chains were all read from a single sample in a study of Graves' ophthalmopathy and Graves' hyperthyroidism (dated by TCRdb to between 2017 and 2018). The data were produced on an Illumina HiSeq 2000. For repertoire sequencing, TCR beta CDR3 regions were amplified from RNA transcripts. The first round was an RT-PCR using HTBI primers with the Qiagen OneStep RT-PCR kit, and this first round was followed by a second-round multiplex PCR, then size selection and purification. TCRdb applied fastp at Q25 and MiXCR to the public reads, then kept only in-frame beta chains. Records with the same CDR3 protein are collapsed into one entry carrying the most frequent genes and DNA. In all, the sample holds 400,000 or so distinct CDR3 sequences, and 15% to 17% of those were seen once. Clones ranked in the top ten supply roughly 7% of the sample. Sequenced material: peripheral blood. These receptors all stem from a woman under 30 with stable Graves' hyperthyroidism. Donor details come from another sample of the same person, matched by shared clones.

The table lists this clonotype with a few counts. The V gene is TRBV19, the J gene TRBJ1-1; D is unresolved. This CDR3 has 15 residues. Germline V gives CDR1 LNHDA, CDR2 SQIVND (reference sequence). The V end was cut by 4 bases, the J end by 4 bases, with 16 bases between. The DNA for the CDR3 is TGTGCCAGTAGTAAACAGTCCTTTTTCTCCACTGAAGCTTTCTTT. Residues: CASSKQSFFSTEAFF.

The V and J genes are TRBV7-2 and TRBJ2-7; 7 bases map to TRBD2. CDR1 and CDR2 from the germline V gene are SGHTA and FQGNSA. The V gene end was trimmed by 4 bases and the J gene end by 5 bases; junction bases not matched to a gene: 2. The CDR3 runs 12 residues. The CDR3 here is CASSYRGDEQYF. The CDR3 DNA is TGTGCCAGCAGCTACCGGGGGGACGAGCAGTACTTC.

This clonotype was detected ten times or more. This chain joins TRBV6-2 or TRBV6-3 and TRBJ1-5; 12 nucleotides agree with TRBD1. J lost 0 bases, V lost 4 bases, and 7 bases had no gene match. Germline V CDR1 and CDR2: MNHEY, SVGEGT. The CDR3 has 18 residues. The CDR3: CASSSGTGGPYSNQPQHF. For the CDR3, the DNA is TGTGCCAGCAGTTCCGGGACAGGGGGCCCCTATAGCAATCAGCCCCAGCATTTT.

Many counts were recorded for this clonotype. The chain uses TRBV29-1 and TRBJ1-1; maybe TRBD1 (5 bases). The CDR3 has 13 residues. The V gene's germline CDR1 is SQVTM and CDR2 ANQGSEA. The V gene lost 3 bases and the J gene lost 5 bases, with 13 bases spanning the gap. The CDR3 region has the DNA TGCAGCGTTGAGGGGGTCGTCGGGACTGAAGCTTTCTTT. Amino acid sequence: CSVEGVVGTEAFF.

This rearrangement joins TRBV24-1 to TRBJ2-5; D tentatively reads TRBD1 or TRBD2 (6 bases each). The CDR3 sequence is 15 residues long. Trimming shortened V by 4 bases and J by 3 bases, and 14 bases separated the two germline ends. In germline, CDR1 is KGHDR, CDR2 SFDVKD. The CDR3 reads CATSDPGDSEETQYF. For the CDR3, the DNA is TGTGCCACCAGTGACCCAGGGGACTCCGAAGAGACCCAGTACTTC.

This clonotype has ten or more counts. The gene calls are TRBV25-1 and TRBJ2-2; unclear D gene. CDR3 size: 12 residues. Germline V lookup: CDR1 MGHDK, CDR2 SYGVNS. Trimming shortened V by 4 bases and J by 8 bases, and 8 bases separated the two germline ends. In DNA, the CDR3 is TGTGCCAGCAGTGTTCAAGCTGGGGAGCTGTTTTTT. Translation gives CASSVQAGELFF.

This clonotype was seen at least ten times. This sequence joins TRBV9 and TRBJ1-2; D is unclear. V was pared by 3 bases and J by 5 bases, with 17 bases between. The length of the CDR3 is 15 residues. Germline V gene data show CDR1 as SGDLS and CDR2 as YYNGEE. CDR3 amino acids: CASSALESLPYGYTF. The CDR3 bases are TGTGCCAGCAGCGCATTAGAATCTCTGCCTTATGGCTACACCTTC.

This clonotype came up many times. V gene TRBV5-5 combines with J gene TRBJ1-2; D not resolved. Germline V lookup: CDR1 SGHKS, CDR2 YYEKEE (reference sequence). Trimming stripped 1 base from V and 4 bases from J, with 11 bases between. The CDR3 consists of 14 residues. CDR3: CASSLMLFSYGYTF. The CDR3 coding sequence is TGTGCCAGCAGCTTGATGTTGTTCTCCTATGGCTACACCTTC.

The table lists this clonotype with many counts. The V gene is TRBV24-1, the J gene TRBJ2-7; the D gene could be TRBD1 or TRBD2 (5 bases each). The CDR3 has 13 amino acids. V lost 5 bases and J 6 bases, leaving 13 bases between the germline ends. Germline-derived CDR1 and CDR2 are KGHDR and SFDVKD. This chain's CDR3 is CATSGDRVSEQYF. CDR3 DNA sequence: TGTGCCACCAGTGGGGACCGAGTGAGCGAGCAGTACTTC.

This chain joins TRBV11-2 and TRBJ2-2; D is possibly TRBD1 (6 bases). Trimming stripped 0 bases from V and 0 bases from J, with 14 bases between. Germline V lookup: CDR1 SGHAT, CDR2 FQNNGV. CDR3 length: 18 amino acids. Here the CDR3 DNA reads TGTGCCAGCAGCTTAGAGACCAGGGACATTCCGAACACCGGGGAGCTGTTTTTT. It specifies CASSLETRDIPNTGELFF.

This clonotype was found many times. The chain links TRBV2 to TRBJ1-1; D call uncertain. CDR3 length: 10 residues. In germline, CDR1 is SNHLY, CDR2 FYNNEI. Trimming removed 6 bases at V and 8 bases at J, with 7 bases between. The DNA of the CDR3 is TGTGCCAGCAGCGGTGGCGAAGCTTTCTTT. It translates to CASSGGEAFF. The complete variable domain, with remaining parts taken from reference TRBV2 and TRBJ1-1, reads EPEVTQTPSHQVTQMGQEVILRCVPISNHLYFYWYRQILGQKVEFLVSFYNNEISEKSEIFDDQFSVERPDGSNFTLKIRSTKLEDSAMYFCASSGGEAFFGQGTRLTVV.

The CDR3 bases are TGCAGCGCTCGGGGGGCGGTTGGGGAGACCCAGTACTTC. This sequence encodes CSARGAVGETQYF. The V and J genes are TRBV29-1 and TRBJ2-5; tentatively, D is TRBD2 (7 bases). Per germline, CDR1 SQVTM and CDR2 ANQGSEA. The CDR3 runs to 13 residues. V was cut by 7 bases and J by 5 bases, with 17 bases left in between.

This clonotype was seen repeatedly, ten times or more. CDR3 loop: CASSQEWRGNEQYF. The CDR3 DNA follows: TGTGCCAGCAGCCAAGAGTGGCGGGGGAACGAGCAGTACTTC. The chain couples TRBV3-1 to TRBJ2-7; the match to TRBD2 covers 7 bases. CDR3 length: 14 residues. From germline, CDR1 is LGHDT and CDR2 YNNKEL (reference sequence). V gave up 0 bases and J gave up 5 bases; unmatched junction bases: 4.

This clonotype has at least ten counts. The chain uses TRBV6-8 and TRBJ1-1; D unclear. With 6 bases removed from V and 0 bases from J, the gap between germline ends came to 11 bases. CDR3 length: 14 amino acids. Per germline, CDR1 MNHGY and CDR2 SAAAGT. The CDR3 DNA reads TGTGCCAGCAGCGGCGGCTTAATGAACACTGAAGCTTTCTTT. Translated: CASSGGLMNTEAFF.

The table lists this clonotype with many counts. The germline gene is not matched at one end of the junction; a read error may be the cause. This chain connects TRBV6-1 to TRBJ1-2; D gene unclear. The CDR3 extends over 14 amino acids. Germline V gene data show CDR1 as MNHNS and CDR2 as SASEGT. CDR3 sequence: CTSSASGVYYGYTF. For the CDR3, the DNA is TGTACCAGCAGTGCCTCCGGGGTTTACTATGGCTACACCTTC.

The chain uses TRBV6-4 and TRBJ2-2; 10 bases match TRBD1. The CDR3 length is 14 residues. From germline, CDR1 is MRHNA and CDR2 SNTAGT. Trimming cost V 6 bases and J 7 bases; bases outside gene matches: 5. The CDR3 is CASSETGGRGELFF. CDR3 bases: TGTGCCAGCAGCGAGACAGGGGGCCGCGGGGAGCTGTTTTTT.

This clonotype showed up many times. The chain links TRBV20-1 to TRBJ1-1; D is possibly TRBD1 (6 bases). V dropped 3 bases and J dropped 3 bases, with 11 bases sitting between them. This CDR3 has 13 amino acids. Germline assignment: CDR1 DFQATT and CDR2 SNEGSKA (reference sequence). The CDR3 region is CSASPRGYTEAFF. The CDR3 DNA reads TGCAGTGCTAGTCCCAGGGGTTACACTGAAGCTTTCTTT.

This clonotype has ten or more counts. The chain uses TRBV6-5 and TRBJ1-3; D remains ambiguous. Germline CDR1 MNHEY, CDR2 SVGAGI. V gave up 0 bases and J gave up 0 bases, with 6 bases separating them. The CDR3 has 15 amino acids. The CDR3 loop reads CASSYSADSGNTIYF. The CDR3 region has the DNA TGTGCCAGCAGTTACTCAGCAGACTCTGGAAACACCATATATTTT.

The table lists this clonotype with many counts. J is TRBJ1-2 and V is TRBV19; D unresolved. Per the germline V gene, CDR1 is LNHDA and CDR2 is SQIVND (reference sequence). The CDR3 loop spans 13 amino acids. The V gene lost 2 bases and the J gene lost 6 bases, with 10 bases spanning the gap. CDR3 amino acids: CASSISSLDGYTF. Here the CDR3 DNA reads TGTGCCAGTAGTATAAGCAGTCTTGATGGCTACACCTTC. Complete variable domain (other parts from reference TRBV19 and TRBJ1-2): DGGITQSPKYLFRKEGQNVTLSCEQNLNHDAMYWYRQDPGQGLRLIYYSQIVNDFQKGDIAEGYSVSREKKESFPLTVTSAQKNPTAFYLCASSISSLDGYTFGSGTRLTVV.

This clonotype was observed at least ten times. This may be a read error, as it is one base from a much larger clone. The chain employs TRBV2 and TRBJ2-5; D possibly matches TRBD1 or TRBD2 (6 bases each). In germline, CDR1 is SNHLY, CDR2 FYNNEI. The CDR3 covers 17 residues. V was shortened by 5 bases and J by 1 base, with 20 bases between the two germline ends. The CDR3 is CASSSEQGGPSQETQYF. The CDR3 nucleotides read TGTGCCAGCAGTTCCGAACAAGGGGGGCCAAGCCAAGAGACCCAGTACTTC. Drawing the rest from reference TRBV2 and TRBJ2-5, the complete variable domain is EPEVTQTPSHQVTQMGQEVILRCVPISNHLYFYWYRQILGQKVEFLVSFYNNEISEKSEIFDDQFSVERPDGSNFTLKIRSTKLEDSAMYFCASSSEQGGPSQETQYFGPGTRLLVL.

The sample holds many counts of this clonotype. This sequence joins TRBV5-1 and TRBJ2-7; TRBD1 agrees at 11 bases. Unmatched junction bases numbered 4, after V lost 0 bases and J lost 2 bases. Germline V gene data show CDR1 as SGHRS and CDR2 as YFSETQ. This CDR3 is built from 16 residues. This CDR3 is CASSLGRTGGPYEQYF. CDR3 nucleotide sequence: TGCGCCAGCAGCTTGGGGAGGACAGGGGGCCCCTACGAGCAGTACTTC.

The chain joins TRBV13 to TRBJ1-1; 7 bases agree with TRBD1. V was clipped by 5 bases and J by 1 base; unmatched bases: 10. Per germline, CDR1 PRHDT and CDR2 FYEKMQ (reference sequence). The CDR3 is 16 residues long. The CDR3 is CASSKYIRGTNTEAFF. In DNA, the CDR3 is TGTGCCAGCAGCAAATATATCAGGGGGACGAACACTGAAGCTTTCTTT.

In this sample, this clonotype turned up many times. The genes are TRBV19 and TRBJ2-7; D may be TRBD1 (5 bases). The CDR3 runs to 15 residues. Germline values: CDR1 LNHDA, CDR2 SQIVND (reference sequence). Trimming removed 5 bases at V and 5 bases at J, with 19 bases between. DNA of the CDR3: TGTGCCAGTAGTCCCGGGCAGCAGGGTAGGCACGAGCAGTACTTC. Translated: CASSPGQQGRHEQYF.

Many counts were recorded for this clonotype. This CDR3 reads CASSDQGKAYEQYF. DNA of the CDR3: TGTGCCAGCAGCGATCAGGGAAAAGCCTACGAGCAGTACTTC. The J gene is TRBJ2-7, the V gene TRBV27; D possibly corresponds to TRBD1 (5 bases). CDR3 size: 14 residues. V lost 6 bases to trimming and J lost 2 bases, with 14 bases between them. Germline CDR1 MNHEY, CDR2 SMNVEV (reference sequence).

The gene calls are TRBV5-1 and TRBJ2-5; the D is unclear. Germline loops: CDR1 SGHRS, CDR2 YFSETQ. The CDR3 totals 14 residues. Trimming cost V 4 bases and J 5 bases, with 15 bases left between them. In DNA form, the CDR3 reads TGCGCCAGCAGCCGGAAGGGTAGAGAGGAGACCCAGTACTTC. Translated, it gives CASSRKGREETQYF.

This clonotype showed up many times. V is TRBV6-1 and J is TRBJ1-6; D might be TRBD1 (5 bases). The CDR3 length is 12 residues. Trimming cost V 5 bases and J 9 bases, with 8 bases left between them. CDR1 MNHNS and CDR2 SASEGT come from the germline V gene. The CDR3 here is CASSMGGSPLHF. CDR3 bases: TGTGCCAGCAGTATGGGGGGTTCACCCCTCCACTTT.